One and the same sample provided the 16 T cell receptor beta chains below, sequenced in a study of OX40 agonist ivuxolimab in advanced cancers. Library generation was performed with the immunoSEQ multiplex PCR assay. TCRdb mirrors the immuneACCESS table, restricted to in-frame sequences. Some clones are absent from its copies; in checked studies, under half trace to an unresolved V gene, and the reason for the others is unknown. In this sample the table shows 45,000 to 75,000 clones, around 75% of which occur a single time. Roughly 1.1% of the sample comes from the top ten. This material consisted of CD4+ or CD8+ T cells sorted from blood, taken in a trial of the OX40 agonist ivuxolimab. The source of these receptors is an adult with an advanced solid tumor such as melanoma, head and neck, liver or kidney cancer.

This clone was recorded only once. The chain joins TRBV6-5 to TRBJ1-2; D is unclear. Trimming took 6 bases from V and 1 from J, leaving 15 bases between them. The germline V gene has CDR1 MNHEY and CDR2 SVGAGI. The CDR3 is 15 residues long. CDR3 nucleotides: TGTGCCAGCAGGTCGGGAAGTCGGGGTAACTATGGCTACACCTTC. Residues: CASRSGSRGNYGYTF.

The chain combines TRBV5-4 with TRBJ2-7, with 10 positions matching TRBD1. The germline CDR1 and CDR2 sequences are SGHNT and YYREEE (reference sequence). Trimming cost V 4 bases and J 1 base; bases outside gene matches: 5. The CDR3 is 15 amino acids. As DNA, the CDR3 is TGTGCCAGCAGCGTCCGGGACAGGGGTTCCTACGAGCAGTACTTC. Its translation is CASSVRDRGSYEQYF.

V and J are TRBV18 and TRBJ2-2, with D possibly matching TRBD2 (6 bases). The germline CDR1 and CDR2 sequences are KGHSH and LQKENI. The CDR3 spans 14 residues. The V and J ends lost 6 bases and 8 bases respectively, with 16 bases between them. The CDR3 DNA follows: TGTGCCAGCTCGCCAAGGGACTTTTCGGGGGAGCTGTTTTTT. Amino acid sequence: CASSPRDFSGELFF. Looking up the rest from reference TRBV18 and TRBJ2-2 gives the full variable domain: NAGVMQNPRHLVRRRGQEARLRCSPMKGHSHVYWYRQLPEEGLKFMVYLQKENIIDESGMPKERFSAEFPKEGPSILRIQQVVRGDSAAYFCASSPRDFSGELFFGEGSRLTVL.

In DNA, the CDR3 is TGCGCCAGCAGCTTGTTAGGGGTACAAGAGACCCAGTACTTC. Translation gives CASSLLGVQETQYF. The chain couples TRBV5-1 to TRBJ2-5; tentatively, D is TRBD1 (5 bases). The CDR3 is 14 residues long. V lost 1 base, J lost 2 bases, and 9 bases lay in between. The V gene's germline CDR1 is SGHRS and CDR2 YFSETQ.

The chain joins TRBV5-1 to TRBJ1-1; no reliable D call. CDR1 and CDR2 (germline): SGHRS, YFSETQ. V lost 4 bases, J lost 1 base, and 11 bases lay in between. The CDR3 is made up of 14 amino acids. CDR3 coding DNA: TGCGCCAGCAGCGCCGACGGCCAGAACACTGAAGCTTTCTTT. Translation gives CASSADGQNTEAFF.

The chain links TRBV14 to TRBJ2-1; TRBD2 matches at 12 bases. The CDR3 covers 18 residues. Germline V gene lookup returns CDR1 SGHDN and CDR2 FVKESK. The J segment lost 4 bases and the V segment lost 0 bases, leaving 7 bases of the junction unmatched. This CDR3 is CASSQDNRTSGTYNEQFF. The DNA of the CDR3 is TGTGCCAGCAGCCAAGATAATCGGACTAGCGGGACTTACAATGAGCAGTTCTTC.

The chain's CDR3 is CASSLGQIQETQYF. The CDR3 nucleotides are TGCGCCAGCAGCTTGGGACAGATCCAAGAGACCCAGTACTTC. The rearrangement links TRBV5-1 to TRBJ2-5; D is possibly TRBD1 (5 bases). The CDR3 contains 14 residues. Per germline, CDR1 SGHRS and CDR2 YFSETQ. Trimming stripped 0 bases from V and 1 base from J, with 7 bases between.

This sequence joins TRBV9 and TRBJ2-2; a possible D gene is TRBD1 (6 bases). The CDR3 spans 18 residues. Deletions cut 4 bases from V and 3 bases from J, with 22 bases between. Germline loops: CDR1 SGDLS, CDR2 YYNGEE. The CDR3 loop reads CASSPPFQTGTYTGELFF. The CDR3 DNA reads TGTGCCAGCAGCCCGCCCTTTCAGACAGGAACCTACACCGGGGAGCTGTTTTTT.

This chain links TRBV9 with TRBJ1-1; D might be TRBD1 (6 bases). Trimming removed 3 bases from V and 0 bases from J, with 6 bases in between. CDR1 SGDLS and CDR2 YYNGEE come from the germline V gene. The CDR3 totals 13 residues. In DNA, the CDR3 is TGTGCCAGCAGCGGGACAGTGAACACTGAAGCTTTCTTT. This sequence encodes CASSGTVNTEAFF.

This chain connects TRBV11-1 to TRBJ2-5; D is perhaps TRBD2 (5 bases). The CDR3 contains 13 residues. The germline V gene has CDR1 SGHAT and CDR2 FQDESV (reference sequence). V lost 1 base and J 5 bases, leaving 8 bases between the germline ends. This CDR3 is CASSLVEGETQYF. The CDR3 nucleotides are TGTGCCAGCAGCTTAGTAGAGGGTGAGACCCAGTACTTC.

This chain uses TRBV4-1 with TRBJ2-7; D may be TRBD1 (6 bases). The CDR3 extends over 15 amino acids. V was pared by 5 bases and J by 3 bases, with 17 bases between. Germline CDR1 is MGHRA and CDR2 is YSYEKL. The CDR3 DNA reads TGCGCCAGCAGCAGGCCCTCGGCAGGGGTCTACGAGCAGTACTTC. The encoded protein is CASSRPSAGVYEQYF.

The CDR3: CASSPGQSRGYTF. CDR3 nucleotides: TGTGCCAGCAGCCCAGGACAGTCTCGTGGCTACACCTTC. The V call is TRBV28, the J call TRBJ1-2; D may be TRBD1 (6 bases). Germline CDR1 is MDHEN and CDR2 is SYDVKM. CDR3 size: 13 residues. Trimming removed 6 bases from V and 7 bases from J, with 15 bases in between.

This sequence joins TRBV5-1 and TRBJ1-4; tentatively, D is TRBD1 (5 bases). This CDR3 comprises 14 residues. V shed 4 bases and J shed 5 bases, with 12 bases lying between them. The germline V gene encodes CDR1 SGHRS and CDR2 YFSETQ. CDR3 nucleotide sequence: TGCGCCAGCAGCCCCGGGACGGAGAATGAAAAACTGTTTTTT. Translating gives CASSPGTENEKLFF.

The rearrangement links TRBV27 to TRBJ2-7; maybe TRBD2 (6 bases). Germline V gives CDR1 MNHEY, CDR2 SMNVEV (reference sequence). The CDR3 totals 14 residues. The V end was cut by 4 bases, the J end by 4 bases, with 14 bases between. CDR3 sequence reads: CASSSRPAGYEQYF. The CDR3 DNA sequence: TGTGCCAGCAGTTCTCGACCGGCGGGATACGAGCAGTACTTC.

This chain links TRBV5-4 with TRBJ2-7, with TRBD1 as a possible D gene (5 bases). V was trimmed by 3 bases and J by 0 bases, leaving 13 bases between them. This CDR3 comprises 15 residues. Germline V CDR1 and CDR2: SGHNT, YYREEE (reference sequence). The CDR3 sequence: CASSYIMGHSYEQYF. CDR3 nucleotide sequence: TGTGCCAGCAGCTATATCATGGGGCACTCCTACGAGCAGTACTTC. Together with reference TRBV5-4 and TRBJ2-7, the CDR3 gives the full variable domain: ETGVTQSPTHLIKTRGQQVTLRCSSQSGHNTVSWYQQALGQGPQFIFQYYREEENGRGNFPPRFSGLQFPNYSSELNVNALELDDSALYLCASSYIMGHSYEQYFGPGTRLTVT.

This sequence joins TRBV5-6 and TRBJ2-7; 8 bases agree with TRBD2. Germline V lookup: CDR1 SGHDT, CDR2 YYEEEE. The CDR3 loop spans 16 amino acids. V was pared by 1 base and J by 4 bases, with 10 bases of the junction left unmatched. The CDR3 sequence is CASSLFGIAGIYEQYF. CDR3 coding DNA: TGTGCCAGCAGCTTGTTCGGTATAGCGGGGATATACGAGCAGTACTTC. The entire variable domain, with the rest obtained from reference TRBV5-6 and TRBJ2-7, is as follows: DAGVTQSPTHLIKTRGQQVTLRCSPKSGHDTVSWYQQALGQGPQFIFQYYEEEERQRGNFPDRFSGHQFPNYSSELNVNALLLGDSALYLCASSLFGIAGIYEQYFGPGTRLTVT.